A selection of T cell receptor beta chains follows, all from one sample in a study of blood T cell repertoires in COVID-19. TCRdb keeps only in-frame clones here, not all; method: immunoSEQ multiplex PCR. In the table there are about 210,000 clones, over 75% of which are singletons. Sequencing used PBMCs or T cells enriched from blood (not recorded which). These receptors were taken from a man under 40 in a cohort exposed to, infected with or recovered from COVID-19 (not recorded which). Each CDR3 is given with its conserved first and last residue. The D gene is left open where the match is weak. Not all rows give a size; the values are once, few, many and, for expanded clones, a class.

>TRBJ2-5|TRBV27|.|TRBD2
CASSGRSGSQLGTQYF
TGTGCCAGCAGTGGACGTAGCGGGAGCCAATTGGGGACCCAGTACTTC
>TRBJ1-1|TRBV29-1|.|TRBD1
CSVGGQDWNTEAFF
TGCAGCGTTGGGGGACAGGATTGGAATACTGAAGCTTTCTTT
>TRBJ2-2|TRBV10-2|.|TRBD2
CASSEPQGLAGGPTGELFF
TGCGCCAGCAGTGAGCCACAGGGACTAGCGGGAGGGCCCACCGGGGAGCTGTTTTTT
>TRBJ2-1|TRBV3-1/TRBV3-2|.|TRBD2
CASSQDQRGFTSNEQFF
TGTGCCAGCAGCCAAGATCAGCGGGGCTTTACATCCAATGAGCAGTTCTTC
>TRBJ2-3|TRBV9|.|.
CASSVAPSSTDTQYF
TGTGCCAGCAGCGTAGCCCCCTCTTCCACAGATACGCAGTATTTT
>TRBJ2-4|TRBV27|.|.
CASSRQQGSKNIQYF
TGTGCCAGCAGTCGTCAACAGGGTTCCAAAAACATTCAGTACTTC
>TRBJ1-1|TRBV2|.|.
CASNTPSEVTEAFF
TGTGCCAGCAATACCCCTTCGGAGGTCACTGAAGCTTTCTTT
>TRBJ2-7|TRBV6-5|.|.
CASKSGGGSYEQYF
TGTGCCAGCAAGAGCGGAGGAGGGTCCTACGAGCAGTACTTC
>TRBJ2-5|TRBV28|.|.
CASSPRRIEETQYF
TGTGCCAGCAGCCCAAGGAGGATCGAAGAGACCCAGTACTTC
>TRBJ1-4|TRBV4-1|.|.
CASSQVLTLRTEEKLFF
TGCGCCAGCAGCCAAGTTTTGACTCTAAGGACAGAGGAAAAACTGTTTTTT
>TRBJ2-7|TRBV24-1|.|TRBD2
CATSDAGEGYEQYF
TGTGCCACCAGTGATGCCGGGGAGGGGTACGAGCAGTACTTC
>TRBJ1-4|TRBV4-3|.|.
CASSQDGRFSQGEKLFF
TGCGCCAGCAGCCAAGATGGTCGTTTTAGCCAGGGTGAAAAACTGTTTTTT
>TRBJ2-3|TRBV3-1/TRBV3-2|.|TRBD2
CASSGTSGSGQIVTDTQYF
TGTGCCAGCTCCGGGACTAGCGGGAGCGGTCAAATAGTCACAGATACGCAGTATTTT
>TRBJ2-1|TRBV28|.|.
CASTLGGNSYNEQFF
TGTGCCAGCACCCTGGGGGGAAACTCCTACAATGAGCAGTTCTTC
>TRBJ2-3|TRBV7-8|.|.
CASSFRSDRPTDTQYF
TGTGCCAGCAGCTTTCGTTCGGACAGACCCACAGATACGCAGTATTTT
>TRBJ1-6|TRBV7-2|.|TRBD1
CASSPTLGQNSPLHF
TGTGCCAGCAGCCCAACCCTGGGACAGAATTCACCCCTCCACTTT
>TRBJ2-7|TRBV15|.|.
CATSSVPRGKWYEQYF
TGTGCCACCAGCAGCGTACCCAGGGGAAAGTGGTACGAGCAGTACTTC
>TRBJ1-1|TRBV6-2/TRBV6-3|.|TRBD1
CASSYRDSLHTEAFF
TGTGCCAGCAGTTACCGGGACAGTTTGCACACTGAAGCTTTCTTT
>TRBJ1-3|TRBV7-7|.|TRBD1
CASSLGQGPGNTIYF
TGTGCTAGCAGCTTAGGACAGGGTCCTGGAAACACCATATATTTT
>TRBJ2-7|TRBV5-1|.|TRBD1
CASTITGVGEQYF
TGCGCCAGCACCATAACAGGGGTAGGGGAGCAGTACTTC
>TRBJ1-3|TRBV7-3|.|.
CASSLRRDSPIYSGNTIYF
TGTGCCAGCAGCTTAAGACGAGACAGCCCAATATATTCTGGAAACACCATATATTTT
>TRBJ1-2|TRBV4-1|.|.
CASSRQENYGYTF
TGCGCCAGCAGCCGACAGGAAAACTATGGCTACACCTTC
>TRBJ2-7|TRBV5-5|.|TRBD1
CASSLSGQPSSYEQYF
TGTGCCAGCAGCTTATCGGGACAGCCAAGCTCCTACGAGCAGTACTTC
>TRBJ2-1|TRBV4-1|.|TRBD2
CASSLTRWTSASNEQFF
TGCGCCAGCAGCCTGACTCGTTGGACTAGCGCGAGCAATGAGCAGTTCTTC
>TRBJ2-1|TRBV7-2|many|TRBD2
CASNLIGLAGNNEQFF
TGTGCCAGCAACCTGATTGGACTAGCGGGAAACAATGAGCAGTTCTTC
>TRBJ2-7|TRBV24-1|.|TRBD1
CATSDLVDRDPPPYEQYF
TGTGCCACCAGTGATCTCGTCGACAGGGATCCTCCCCCCTACGAGCAGTACTTC
>TRBJ2-2|TRBV5-1|.|.
CASSASVNTGELFF
TGCGCCAGCAGCGCTTCAGTGAACACCGGGGAGCTGTTTTTT
>TRBJ2-7|TRBV5-1|.|.
CASSTLPHGGSYEQYF
TGCGCCAGCAGCACCCTACCCCACGGGGGATCATACGAGCAGTACTTC
>TRBJ1-2|TRBV9|.|.
CASSVGSRGDGYTF
TGTGCCAGCAGCGTAGGGTCCAGGGGAGATGGCTACACCTTC
>TRBJ2-5|TRBV14|few|.
CASNYFREETQYF
TGTGCCAGCAACTATTTTCGCGAGGAGACCCAGTACTTC
>TRBJ2-5|TRBV12-3/TRBV12-4|.|TRBD1
CASRPQGAAQYF
TGTGCCAGCAGACCTCAGGGGGCGGCCCAGTACTTC
>TRBJ1-5|TRBV27|.|TRBD1
CASSGVLTGTGAGQPQHF
TGTGCCAGCAGTGGGGTCCTAACGGGGACAGGGGCGGGTCAGCCCCAGCATTTT
>TRBJ2-2|TRBV6-5|.|.
CASSYAGQMNTGELFF
TGTGCCAGCAGTTACGCGGGACAGATGAACACCGGGGAGCTGTTTTTT
>TRBJ1-1|TRBV28|.|TRBD1
CASSLRTGMDTEAFF
TGTGCCAGCAGTTTAAGGACAGGGATGGATACTGAAGCTTTCTTT
>TRBJ1-1|TRBV29-1|.|.
CSVEEAYRGSYTEAFF
TGCAGCGTGGAAGAGGCTTATAGAGGTTCTTACACTGAAGCTTTCTTT
>TRBJ2-3|TRBV6-2/TRBV6-3|.|.
CASSRSTKRDTQYF
TGTGCCAGCAGTCGATCCACAAAAAGAGATACGCAGTATTTT
>TRBJ2-7|TRBV3-1/TRBV3-2|once|TRBD1
CASSPGQGEYEQYF
TGTGCCAGCAGCCCCGGACAGGGAGAATACGAGCAGTACTTC
>TRBJ2-3|TRBV7-8|.|.
CASSQTSRTLMGDTQYF
TGTGCCAGCAGCCAAACCTCCCGGACATTGATGGGGGATACGCAGTATTTT
>TRBJ2-7|TRBV6-5|.|TRBD1
CASSLGTVAAYEQYF
TGTGCCAGCAGCCTTGGGACAGTCGCGGCCTACGAGCAGTACTTC
>TRBJ2-7|TRBV5-8|few|TRBD2
CASSSSLQRGSDEQYF
TGTGCCAGCAGTTCCTCCCTCCAGCGGGGTAGCGACGAGCAGTACTTC
>TRBJ2-7|TRBV11-1|.|TRBD2
CASSSTTGLAGVWQYF
TGTGCCAGCAGCTCGACTACTGGACTAGCGGGAGTGTGGCAGTACTTC
>TRBJ2-7|TRBV5-1|.|.
CASSLGQATYEQYF
TGCGCCAGCAGCTTGGGACAGGCGACCTACGAGCAGTACTTC
>TRBJ2-1|TRBV18|few|TRBD2
CASSPIARGGYNEQFF
TGTGCCAGCTCACCAATTGCTCGGGGAGGGTACAATGAGCAGTTCTTC